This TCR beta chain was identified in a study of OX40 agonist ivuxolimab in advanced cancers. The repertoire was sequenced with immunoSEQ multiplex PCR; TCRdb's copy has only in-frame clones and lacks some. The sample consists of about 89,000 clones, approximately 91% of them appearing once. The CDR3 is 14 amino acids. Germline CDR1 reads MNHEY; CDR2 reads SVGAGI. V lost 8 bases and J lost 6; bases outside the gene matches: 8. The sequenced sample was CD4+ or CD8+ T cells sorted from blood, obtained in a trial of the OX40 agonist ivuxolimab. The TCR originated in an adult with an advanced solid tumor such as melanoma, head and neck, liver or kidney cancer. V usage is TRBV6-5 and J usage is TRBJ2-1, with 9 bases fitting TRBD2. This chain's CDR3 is CASSAGGPFNEQFF. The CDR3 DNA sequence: TGTGCCAGCTCGGCGGGGGGGCCCTTCAATGAGCAGTTCTTC.